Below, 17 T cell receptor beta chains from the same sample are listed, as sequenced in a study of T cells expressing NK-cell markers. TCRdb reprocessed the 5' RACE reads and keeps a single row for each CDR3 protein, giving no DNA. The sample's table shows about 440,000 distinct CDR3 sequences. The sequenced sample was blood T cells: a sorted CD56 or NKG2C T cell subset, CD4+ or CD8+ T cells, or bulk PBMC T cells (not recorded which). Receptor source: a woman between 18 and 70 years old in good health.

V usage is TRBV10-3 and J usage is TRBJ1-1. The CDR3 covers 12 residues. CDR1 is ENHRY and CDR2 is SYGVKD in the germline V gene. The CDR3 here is CATGHVNTEAFF.

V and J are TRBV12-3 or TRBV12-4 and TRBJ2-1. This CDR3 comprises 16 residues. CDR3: CASSTKAGGSYNEQFF.

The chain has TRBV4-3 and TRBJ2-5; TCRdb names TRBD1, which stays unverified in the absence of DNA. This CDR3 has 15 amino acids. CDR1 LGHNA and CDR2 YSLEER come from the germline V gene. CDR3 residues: CASSQTRTGLETQYF.

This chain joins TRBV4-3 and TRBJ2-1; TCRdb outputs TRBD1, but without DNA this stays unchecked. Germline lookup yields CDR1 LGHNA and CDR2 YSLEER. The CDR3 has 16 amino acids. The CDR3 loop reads CASSQDVGGRDNEQFF.

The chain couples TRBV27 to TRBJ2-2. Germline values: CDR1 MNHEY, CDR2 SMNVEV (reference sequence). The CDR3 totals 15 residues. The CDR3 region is CASSPRGWNTGELFF.

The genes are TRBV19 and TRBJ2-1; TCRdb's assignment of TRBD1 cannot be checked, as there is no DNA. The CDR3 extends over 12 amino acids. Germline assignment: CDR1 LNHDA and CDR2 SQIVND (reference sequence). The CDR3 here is CASRGGYNEQFF.

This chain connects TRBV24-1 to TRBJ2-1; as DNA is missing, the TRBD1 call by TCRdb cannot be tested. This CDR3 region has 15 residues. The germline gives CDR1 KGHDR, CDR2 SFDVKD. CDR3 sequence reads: CATSDSAGDYNEQFF.

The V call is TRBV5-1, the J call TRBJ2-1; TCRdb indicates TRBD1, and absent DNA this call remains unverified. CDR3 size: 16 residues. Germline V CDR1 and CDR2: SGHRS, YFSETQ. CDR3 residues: CASSAVFGAGNNEQFF.

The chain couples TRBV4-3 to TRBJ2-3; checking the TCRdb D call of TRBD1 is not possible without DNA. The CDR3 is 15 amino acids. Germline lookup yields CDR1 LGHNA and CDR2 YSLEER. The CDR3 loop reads CASSPGSHFTDTQYF.

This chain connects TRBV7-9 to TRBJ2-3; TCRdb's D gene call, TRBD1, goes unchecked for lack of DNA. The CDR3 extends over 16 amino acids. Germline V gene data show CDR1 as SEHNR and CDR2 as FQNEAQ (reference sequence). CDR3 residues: CASSLGDRGPGDTQYF.

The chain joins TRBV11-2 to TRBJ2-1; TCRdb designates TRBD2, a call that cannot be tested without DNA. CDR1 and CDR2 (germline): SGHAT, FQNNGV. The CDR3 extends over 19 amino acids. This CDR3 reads CASSSLTSGIASSYNEQFF.

CDR3 amino acids: CASSLRSSPWGQGFTF. This chain uses TRBV28 with TRBJ1-2; without DNA, the TCRdb call of TRBD1 cannot be checked. Germline CDR1 is MDHEN and CDR2 is SYDVKM. CDR3 size: 16 residues.

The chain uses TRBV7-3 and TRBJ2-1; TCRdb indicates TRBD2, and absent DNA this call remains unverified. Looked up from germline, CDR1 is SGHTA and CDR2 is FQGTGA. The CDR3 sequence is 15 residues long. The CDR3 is CASSSGTSVGNEQFF.

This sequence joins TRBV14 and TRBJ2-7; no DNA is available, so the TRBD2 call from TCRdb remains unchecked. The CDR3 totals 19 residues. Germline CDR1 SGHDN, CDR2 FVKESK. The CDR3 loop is CASSGWGYGTSGGPYEQYF.

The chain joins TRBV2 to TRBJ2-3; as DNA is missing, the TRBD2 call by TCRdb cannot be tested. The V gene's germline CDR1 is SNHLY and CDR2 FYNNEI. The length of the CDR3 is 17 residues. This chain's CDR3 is CASRGGTSGRSTDTQYF.

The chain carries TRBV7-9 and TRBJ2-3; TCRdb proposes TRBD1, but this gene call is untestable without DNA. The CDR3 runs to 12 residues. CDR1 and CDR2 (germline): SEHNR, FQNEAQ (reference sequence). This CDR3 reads CASSLPGGTQYF. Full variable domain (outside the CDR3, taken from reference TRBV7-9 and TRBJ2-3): DTGVSQNPRHKITKRGQNVTFRCDPISEHNRLYWYRQTLGQGPEFLTYFQNEAQLEKSRLLSDRFSAERPKGSFSTLEIQRTEQGDSAMYLCASSLPGGTQYFGPGTRLTVL.

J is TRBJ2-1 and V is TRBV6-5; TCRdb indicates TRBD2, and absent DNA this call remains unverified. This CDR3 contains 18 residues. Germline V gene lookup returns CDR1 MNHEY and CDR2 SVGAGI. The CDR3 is CASSYTSGGPPPHNEQFF.